This TCR beta chain comes out of a study of shared clonotypes between healthy human individuals. Germline V gives CDR1 LNHDA, CDR2 SQIVND (reference sequence). V shed 0 bases and J shed 4 bases, with 9 bases lying between them. The CDR3 runs 15 residues. A word on this clone: Its matching antigen is unknown.

The healthy adult donors were HIV-negative and reported no recent acute infections or vaccinations. Findings of the study overall: Relative to memory subsets, naive subsets generally showed larger estimated richness.

Using immunoSEQ multiplex PCR, the repertoire was profiled, and TCRdb retains in-frame clones only, with some absent. The sample records some 2 million clones, 85% to 95% being singletons. The sequence derives from a man aged 18 to 29 in good health. V is TRBV19 and J is TRBJ2-2, with D hard to call. The specimen sequenced was naive CD4+ T cells sorted from blood. Sample subset: CD45RA+ positively selected. The CDR3 nucleotides are TGTGCCAGTAGTATAGAGAGTAGACGCACCGGGGAGCTGTTTTTT. Residues: CASSIESRRTGELFF.